The rows below give T cell receptor beta chains drawn from one sample of a study of blood T cells in healthy people across ages. TCRdb itself ran the 5' RACE reads through MiXCR, one entry per CDR3 protein. The sample lists over 600,000 distinct CDR3 sequences, under 25% seen once, with roughly 3.6% in the top ten. Material: blood. The receptor source for this set is a man in his sixties or seventies in good health. CDR3s include the opening cysteine and the closing phenylalanine or tryptophan. D genes are given only for firm matches. Not all rows give a size; the values are once, few, many and, for expanded clones, a class.

v_gene,j_gene,abundance,d_gene,len,CDR3aa,CDR3nt
TRBV11-2,TRBJ2-1,.,.,15,CASSQGTTGGNEQFF,TGTGCCAGCAGCCAGGGGACAACGGGGGGTAATGAGCAGTTCTTC
TRBV20-1,TRBJ1-2,.,.,11,CSGSENYGYTF,TGCAGTGGGTCTGAAAACTATGGCTACACCTTC
TRBV16,TRBJ2-7,.,.,13,CASSQSGGAEQYF,TGTGCCAGCAGCCAATCGGGGGGTGCCGAGCAGTACTTC
TRBV27,TRBJ2-1,many,TRBD2,15,CASSLGTSGRSEQFF,TGTGCCAGCAGTCTCGGGACTAGCGGGAGAAGTGAGCAGTTCTTC
TRBV20-1,TRBJ2-5,few,.,12,CSAPGQRETQYF,TGCAGTGCCCCCGGACAGCGGGAGACCCAGTACTTC
TRBV4-2,TRBJ1-4,.,TRBD1,15,CASSQEDRVSEKLFF,TGTGCCAGCAGCCAAGAGGACAGGGTTAGTGAAAAACTGTTTTTT
TRBV10-3,TRBJ1-2,few,.,13,CAISHPGREGYTF,TGTGCCATCAGCCATCCCGGAAGGGAGGGGTACACCTTC
TRBV20-1,TRBJ2-4,.,.,15,CSARVGLLAKNIQYF,TGCAGTGCTAGAGTCGGTTTACTAGCCAAAAACATTCAGTACTTC
TRBV12-3/TRBV12-4,TRBJ2-5,.,.,14,CASSRRGESQTQYF,TGTGCCAGCAGTCGAAGGGGGGAGAGTCAGACCCAGTACTTC
TRBV7-9,TRBJ2-7,.,TRBD2,14,CASSLAGGPNEQYF,TGTGCCAGCAGCTTAGCGGGAGGGCCCAACGAGCAGTACTTC
TRBV24-1,TRBJ2-2,.,TRBD2,17,CATGGGKGLPNTGELFF,TGTGCCACCGGCGGGGGAAAGGGGCTTCCGAACACCGGGGAGCTGTTTTTT
TRBV19,TRBJ2-3,.,TRBD2,15,CASSATSGSRGTQYF,TGTGCCAGTAGCGCGACTAGCGGGAGTCGCGGTACGCAGTATTTT
TRBV6-2/TRBV6-3,TRBJ2-5,.,TRBD2,17,CASSRTSGRSYLETQYF,TGTGCCAGCAGCCGTACTAGCGGGAGGTCCTATCTAGAGACCCAGTACTTC